The 20 T cell receptor beta chains below come from one sample, sequenced in a study of cytomegalovirus exposure and HLA in healthy donors. PCR involved 60 Vbeta and 13 Jbeta primers. Libraries were prepared by immunoSEQ multiplex PCR; TCRdb keeps only in-frame clonotypes and omits some of them. The repertoire table contains around 70,000 clones. Sequenced: PBMCs. The receptors derive from a woman in her twenties or thirties in good health and CMV-seronegative.

V usage is TRBV5-1 and J usage is TRBJ1-2, with no clear D. Germline CDR1 and CDR2: SGHRS and YFSETQ. The V end was cut by 0 bases, the J end by 4 bases, with 10 bases between. There are 14 residues in the CDR3. The CDR3 region is CASSLGGGSYGYTF. The CDR3 nucleotides are TGCGCCAGCAGCTTGGGCGGAGGTAGCTATGGCTACACCTTC. The full variable domain, its missing parts supplied by reference TRBV5-1 and TRBJ1-2, is KAGVTQTPRYLIKTRGQQVTLSCSPISGHRSVSWYQQTPGQGLQFLFEYFSETQRNKGNFPGRFSGRQFSNSRSEMNVSTLELGDSALYLCASSLGGGSYGYTFGSGTRLTVV.

The J gene is TRBJ1-2, the V gene TRBV6-4, with a possible D match to TRBD1 (5 bases). CDR3 length: 16 amino acids. Trimming removed 0 bases from V and 2 bases from J, with 13 bases in between. Germline-derived CDR1 and CDR2 are MRHNA and SNTAGT. For the CDR3, the DNA is TGTGCCAGCAGTGACTCGGATTTGCGGGACAACTATGGCTACACCTTC. Its translation: CASSDSDLRDNYGYTF.

The V and J genes are TRBV6-4 and TRBJ2-1; TRBD2 matches at 10 bases. This CDR3 has 15 residues. CDR1 and CDR2 (germline): MRHNA, SNTAGT. V shed 5 bases, J shed 5 bases, and the junction held 6 bases outside the gene matches. CDR3 nucleotides: TGTGCCAGCAGTCGGACTAGCGGTTCCGACAATGAGCAGTTCTTC. Residues: CASSRTSGSDNEQFF.

The chain joins TRBV28 to TRBJ2-5; D perhaps matches TRBD1 (5 bases). The V end was cut by 5 bases, the J end by 9 bases, with 16 bases between. The CDR3 is 13 amino acids. Germline CDR1 and CDR2: MDHEN and SYDVKM. The chain's CDR3 is CASSTTSGIAQYF. CDR3 bases: TGTGCCAGCAGTACCACCTCAGGGATTGCCCAGTACTTC.

The chain links TRBV27 to TRBJ2-7; possibly TRBD1 for D (5 bases). The V and J ends lost 3 bases and 1 base respectively, with 7 bases between them. Germline CDR1 is MNHEY and CDR2 is SMNVEV (reference sequence). The CDR3 totals 13 residues. This CDR3 is CASSFQGSYEQYF. For the CDR3, the DNA is TGTGCCAGCAGTTTTCAGGGATCCTACGAGCAGTACTTC.

This chain connects TRBV28 to TRBJ2-5; 9 nucleotides match TRBD1. The junction had 6 bases not matched to a gene; V was cut back by 3 bases and J by 4 bases. CDR1 and CDR2 from the germline V gene are MDHEN and SYDVKM. The CDR3 consists of 15 residues. The CDR3 sequence: CASSLGDRETETQYF. The CDR3 DNA reads as TGTGCCAGCAGTTTGGGGGACAGGGAAACAGAGACCCAGTACTTC.

The V gene is TRBV4-2, the J gene TRBJ2-1; D may be TRBD2 (6 bases). Deletions cut 4 bases from V and 10 bases from J, with 11 bases between. Germline lookup yields CDR1 LGHNA and CDR2 YNFKEQ. CDR3 length: 12 amino acids. CDR3 in DNA: TGTGCCAGCAGCCTCGGAGGGGAGGAGCAGTTCTTC. It translates to CASSLGGEEQFF.

This chain connects TRBV4-2 to TRBJ2-3, with 14 bases aligning to TRBD2. The CDR3 is made up of 16 amino acids. Germline loops: CDR1 LGHNA, CDR2 YNFKEQ. V lost 6 bases and J lost 6; bases outside the gene matches: 8. The CDR3 sequence is CASSPGTSGGGDTQYF. DNA for the CDR3: TGTGCCAGCAGTCCAGGGACTAGCGGGGGCGGGGATACGCAGTATTTT.

The chain uses TRBV7-2 and TRBJ1-5, with D possibly TRBD1 on 6 matching bases. The CDR3 loop spans 14 amino acids. V lost 0 bases and J lost 4, with 7 bases in between. Germline V gene lookup returns CDR1 SGHTA and CDR2 FQGNSA. The chain's CDR3 is CASSLATGNQPQHF. The CDR3 DNA reads TGTGCCAGCAGCTTAGCGACAGGAAATCAGCCCCAGCATTTT.

This sequence joins TRBV6-5 and TRBJ1-5; the D is unclear. Germline loops: CDR1 MNHEY, CDR2 SVGAGI. The CDR3 covers 15 residues. The V gene lost 0 bases and the J gene lost 0 bases, with 6 bases spanning the gap. In DNA, the CDR3 is TGTGCCAGCAGTTACTCTGGCGGTAGCAATCAGCCCCAGCATTTT. This codes for CASSYSGGSNQPQHF.

The chain links TRBV28 to TRBJ1-6, with 8 bases that match TRBD1. Germline trimming cut 5 bases from V and 4 bases from J; bases unmatched to any gene: 7. The CDR3 sequence is 16 residues long. Germline CDR1 and CDR2: MDHEN and SYDVKM. The CDR3 nucleotides are TGTGCCAGCAGTCTAACAGGGGGGGGATATAATTCACCCCTCCACTTT. This gives the protein CASSLTGGGYNSPLHF.

V and J are TRBV4-1 and TRBJ2-7, with D perhaps matching TRBD1 (6 bases). The ends were cut back, 0 bases at V and 6 bases at J, with 18 bases in the middle. The CDR3 is made up of 16 amino acids. Germline V gene data show CDR1 as MGHRA and CDR2 as YSYEKL. CDR3: CASSQDGGAPRGEQYF. The DNA of the CDR3 is TGCGCCAGCAGCCAAGATGGGGGCGCGCCCCGGGGCGAGCAGTACTTC.

This sequence joins TRBV5-4 and TRBJ2-7; tentative D call: TRBD1 (5 bases). The CDR3 runs to 15 residues. The V gene lost 0 bases and the J gene lost 3 bases, with 13 bases spanning the gap. Germline CDR1 is SGHNT and CDR2 is YYREEE (reference sequence). This CDR3 is CASSLGFGAGYEQYF. DNA for the CDR3: TGTGCCAGCAGCTTGGGCTTTGGGGCTGGCTACGAGCAGTACTTC.

This chain joins TRBV7-3 and TRBJ2-2; 9 bases agree with TRBD2. The CDR3 totals 16 residues. Germline CDR1 reads SGHTA; CDR2 reads FQGTGA. The V and J ends lost 0 bases and 7 bases, in that order; junction bases with no gene match: 6. CDR3 protein: CASSLTGGGAVGELFF. The CDR3, as DNA: TGTGCCAGCAGCTTAACGGGCGGGGGGGCCGTCGGGGAGCTGTTTTTT.

The rearrangement uses TRBV14 and TRBJ2-7; 7 positions agree with TRBD1. Germline CDR1 and CDR2: SGHDN and FVKESK. This CDR3 spans 13 amino acids. Trimming at V came to 4 bases and at J to 6 bases, leaving 6 bases not matched to a gene. In nucleotides, the CDR3 is TGTGCCAGCAGCCCGCGGACAGGACCCGAGCAGTACTTC. This gives the protein CASSPRTGPEQYF.

The gene calls are TRBV4-3 and TRBJ2-7; 11 nucleotides agree with TRBD2. CDR3 size: 14 residues. Germline V gives CDR1 LGHNA, CDR2 YSLEER. The V segment lost 4 bases and the J segment 3 bases; nucleotides outside the gene matches: 2. In DNA form, the CDR3 reads TGCGCCAGCAGCCCGACTAGCGGGGACTACGAGCAGTACTTC. Translation gives CASSPTSGDYEQYF.

CDR3 region: CASSTRDSDTQYF. As DNA, the CDR3 is TGTGCCAGCAGCACCCGCGACAGCGATACGCAGTATTTT. The chain carries TRBV7-8 and TRBJ2-3; TRBD1 is a possible D gene (5 bases). CDR1 is SGHVS, CDR2 FQNEAQ, per germline. The V gene lost 5 bases and the J gene lost 6 bases, with 12 bases spanning the gap. CDR3 size: 13 residues. The whole variable domain, filled in from reference TRBV7-8 and TRBJ2-3, reads GAGVSQSPRYKVAKRGQDVALRCDPISGHVSLFWYQQALGQGPEFLTYFQNEAQLDKSGLPSDRFFAERPEGSVSTLKIQRTQQEDSAVYLCASSTRDSDTQYFGPGTRLTVL.

CDR3 amino acids: CAWTTGWNQPQHF. Written as DNA, the CDR3 is TGTGCCTGGACGACAGGGTGGAATCAGCCCCAGCATTTT. V usage is TRBV30 and J usage is TRBJ1-5; the match to TRBD1 covers 7 bases. CDR3 length: 13 residues. After removal of 4 bases from V and 4 bases from J, the junction contained 4 bases not matched to a gene. Germline-derived CDR1 and CDR2 are GTSNPN and SVGIG (reference sequence).

V usage is TRBV4-1 and J usage is TRBJ2-7, with TRBD2 matching over 10 bases. Losses at the gene ends were 3 bases for V and 4 bases for J; bases not matched to a gene: 6. CDR1 MGHRA and CDR2 YSYEKL come from the germline V gene. This CDR3 contains 15 residues. CDR3 region: CASSQVAGGRYEQYF. In DNA form, the CDR3 reads TGCGCCAGCAGCCAGGTAGCGGGGGGCCGATACGAGCAGTACTTC.

The rearrangement joins TRBV6-6 to TRBJ2-3; 10 positions agree with TRBD2. The CDR3 is 13 residues long. Unmatched junction bases numbered 7, after V lost 11 bases and J lost 5 bases. CDR1 is MNHNY, CDR2 SVGAGI, per germline (reference sequence). The CDR3 sequence is CAASGRARDTQYF. In nucleotides, the CDR3 is TGTGCCGCGAGCGGGAGGGCCCGAGATACGCAGTATTTT.